The 19 T cell receptor beta chains below come from one sample, sequenced in a study of STAT5B mutations in CD4+ large granular lymphocyte leukemia. Assay used: immunoSEQ multiplex PCR; TCRdb lists only in-frame clones, some missing. The sample lists 7,600 or so clones, approximately 80% occurring once. The sample was PBMCs. The receptors were sampled from a woman aged 55-70 years with CD4+ T-cell large granular lymphocyte leukemia.

V and J are TRBV9 and TRBJ2-1; 10 nucleotides align to TRBD2. From germline, CDR1 is SGDLS and CDR2 YYNGEE. The J segment lost 8 bases and the V segment lost 0 bases, leaving 5 bases of the junction unmatched. CDR3 length: 15 amino acids. The CDR3 nucleotides read TGTGCCAGCAGCGTAGAAGCGGGAGGGCCCTATGAGCAGTTCTTC. It yields the protein CASSVEAGGPYEQFF. The full variable domain, rest sourced from reference TRBV9 and TRBJ2-1, is DSGVTQTPKHLITATGQRVTLRCSPRSGDLSVYWYQQSLDQGLQFLIQYYNGEERAKGNILERFSAQQFPDLHSELNLSSLELGDSALYFCASSVEAGGPYEQFFGPGTRLTVL.

This clone appeared once. The chain combines TRBV5-4 with TRBJ1-2, with a weak D call TRBD1 (6 bases). This CDR3 is 19 amino acids long. In germline, CDR1 is SGHNT, CDR2 YYREEE (reference sequence). Trimming stripped 0 bases from V and 7 bases from J, with 28 bases between. The CDR3 sequence: CASSLGAAGAGAKGFGYTF. The CDR3 DNA follows: TGTGCCAGCAGCTTGGGAGCGGCGGGTGCAGGGGCCAAAGGGTTTGGCTACACCTTC.

This chain uses TRBV19 with TRBJ2-3; D is unresolved. Germline lookup yields CDR1 LNHDA and CDR2 SQIVND (reference sequence). The CDR3 length is 14 residues. V lost 3 bases and J 2 bases, leaving 9 bases between the germline ends. This chain's CDR3 is CASSIGPDTDTQYF. The CDR3 bases are TGTGCCAGTAGTATTGGTCCGGACACAGATACGCAGTATTTT.

This clone came up a few times. This chain joins TRBV19 and TRBJ1-2; D is undetermined. The CDR3 extends over 17 amino acids. Germline CDR1 reads LNHDA; CDR2 reads SQIVND (reference sequence). Trimming left V 2 bases short and J 4 bases short, with 20 bases between. CDR3 nucleotide sequence: TGTGCCAGTAGTATAACGACGGTAGGATTCATCCGCTATGGCTACACCTTC. Its protein product is CASSITTVGFIRYGYTF.

The chain is built from TRBV5-1 and TRBJ2-7, with TRBD2 matching over 12 bases. This CDR3 region has 20 residues. CDR1 is SGHRS and CDR2 is YFSETQ in the germline V gene. V trimming: 0 bases; J trimming: 4 bases; junction bases outside the gene matches: 17. DNA for the CDR3: TGCGCCAGCAGCTTGGAAACCCCGGGACTAGCGGGTAGGGGCCGTTACGAGCAGTACTTC. Encoded protein: CASSLETPGLAGRGRYEQYF. The entire variable domain, with the rest obtained from reference TRBV5-1 and TRBJ2-7, is as follows: KAGVTQTPRYLIKTRGQQVTLSCSPISGHRSVSWYQQTPGQGLQFLFEYFSETQRNKGNFPGRFSGRQFSNSRSEMNVSTLELGDSALYLCASSLETPGLAGRGRYEQYFGPGTRLTVT.

About this clone itself: The sample holds other DNA sequences that translate to the same CDR3. The chain combines TRBV19 with TRBJ2-7; 7 bases match TRBD1. The ends lost 1 base at V and 3 bases at J; junction bases unmatched: 3. The CDR3 extends over 14 amino acids. From germline, CDR1 is LNHDA and CDR2 SQIVND (reference sequence). The CDR3 region is CASSIGDSFYEQYF. The CDR3 bases are TGTGCCAGTAGTATAGGGGACAGCTTCTACGAGCAGTACTTC.

This clone was found once. The chain has TRBV14 and TRBJ2-2; 7 bases are a match to TRBD1. CDR3 length: 15 residues. V lost 2 bases and J lost 5; bases outside the gene matches: 5. Germline V gene data show CDR1 as SGHDN and CDR2 as FVKESK. CDR3 sequence (DNA): TGTGCCAGCAGCCAAAAAACAGGGGATACCGGGGAGCTGTTTTTT. The encoded protein is CASSQKTGDTGELFF.

The chain employs TRBV28 and TRBJ2-1; D remains ambiguous. The germline gives CDR1 MDHEN, CDR2 SYDVKM. V was cut by 5 bases and J by 9 bases, with 17 bases left in between. The length of the CDR3 is 14 residues. CDR3: CASSARQPGGEQFF. Here the CDR3 DNA reads TGTGCCAGCAGTGCAAGGCAGCCGGGTGGTGAGCAGTTCTTC.

This clone was detected only once. This sequence joins TRBV7-2 and TRBJ1-3, with a weak D call TRBD1 (5 bases). This CDR3 is built from 14 residues. In germline, CDR1 is SGHTA, CDR2 FQGNSA. The V end lost 3 bases, the J end lost 4 bases, and 10 bases lay between the germline ends. The CDR3 DNA reads as TGTGCCAGCAGCTTTTACAGGCTAGGAAACACCATATATTTT. It codes for CASSFYRLGNTIYF.

J is TRBJ2-5 and V is TRBV5-5; no reliable D call. The CDR3 has 13 residues. Germline values: CDR1 SGHKS, CDR2 YYEKEE (reference sequence). Trimming stripped 1 base from V and 1 base from J, with 5 bases between. CDR3 protein: CASSLMLQETQYF. In nucleotides, the CDR3 is TGTGCCAGCAGCTTGATGCTCCAAGAGACCCAGTACTTC.

The chain uses TRBV12-5 and TRBJ2-3, with D tentatively TRBD1 or TRBD2 (5 bases each). Deletions cut 3 bases from V and 2 bases from J, with 9 bases between. Per germline, CDR1 LGHNT and CDR2 FRNRAP. The CDR3 covers 14 residues. This CDR3 reads CASGLGTDTDTQYF. The CDR3 bases are TGTGCTAGTGGTTTAGGGACGGACACAGATACGCAGTATTTT.

The genes are TRBV2 and TRBJ1-6; D is possibly TRBD1 (5 bases). Germline loops: CDR1 SNHLY, CDR2 FYNNEI. The CDR3 length is 18 residues. Trimming cost V 8 bases and J 0 bases, with 20 bases left between them. The CDR3 sequence is CASQRGPTVSSYNSPLHF. CDR3 nucleotide sequence: TGTGCCAGCCAGAGGGGCCCCACCGTGAGCTCCTATAATTCACCCCTCCACTTT.

This clone was counted once. The gene calls are TRBV14 and TRBJ1-2, with TRBD1 identical over 7 bases. The CDR3 extends over 16 amino acids. Germline CDR1 is SGHDN and CDR2 is FVKESK. V gave up 4 bases and J gave up 0 bases; unmatched junction bases: 8. The CDR3 protein is CASSREDRIANYGYTF. The CDR3 nucleotides are TGTGCCAGCAGCCGCGAGGACAGGATAGCTAACTATGGCTACACCTTC. Full variable domain (outside the CDR3, taken from reference TRBV14 and TRBJ1-2): EAGVTQFPSHSVIEKGQTVTLRCDPISGHDNLYWYRRVMGKEIKFLLHFVKESKQDESGMPNNRFLAERTGGTYSTLKVQPAELEDSGVYFCASSREDRIANYGYTFGSGTRLTVV.

The gene calls are TRBV6-5 and TRBJ2-1; no clear D gene. The CDR3 consists of 15 residues. CDR1 MNHEY and CDR2 SVGAGI come from the germline V gene. With 0 bases removed from V and 9 bases from J, the gap between germline ends came to 15 bases. Here the CDR3 reads CASSYSQGSSGEQFF. The DNA of the CDR3 is TGTGCCAGCAGTTACTCGCAAGGGTCGTCTGGTGAGCAGTTCTTC.

The V gene is TRBV5-6, the J gene TRBJ2-7; 12 bases align to TRBD2. Germline CDR1 and CDR2: SGHDT and YYEEEE. CDR3 length equals 15 residues. The V gene end was trimmed by 4 bases and the J gene end by 3 bases; junction bases not matched to a gene: 5. The CDR3 is CASSLGTSGLYEQYF. DNA of the CDR3: TGTGCCAGCAGCCTCGGGACTAGCGGGCTCTACGAGCAGTACTTC.

This chain connects TRBV19 to TRBJ1-1; no reliable D call. CDR3 length: 11 residues. V lost 7 bases and J lost 6, with 9 bases in between. Germline V gene lookup returns CDR1 LNHDA and CDR2 SQIVND (reference sequence). Here the CDR3 reads CASKASSEAFF. The CDR3 coding sequence is TGTGCCAGTAAGGCGAGTTCTGAAGCTTTCTTT.

There are a few counts of this clone. The genes are TRBV7-9 and TRBJ2-1; TRBD1 matches at 12 bases. Trimming removed 5 bases from V and 4 bases from J; junction bases left unmatched: 6. CDR3 size: 16 residues. Germline loops: CDR1 SEHNR, CDR2 FQNEAQ (reference sequence). In DNA, the CDR3 is TGTGCCAGCAGCCCGGGACAGGGGGCGAGGTACAATGAGCAGTTCTTC. Amino acid sequence: CASSPGQGARYNEQFF.

The rearrangement links TRBV29-1 to TRBJ1-2; possible D gene TRBD1, 6 bases. Germline CDR1 SQVTM, CDR2 ANQGSEA. Trimming removed 0 bases at V and 8 bases at J, with 13 bases between. There are 13 residues in the CDR3. The CDR3 sequence: CSVEELQGGGYTF. The CDR3 DNA is TGCAGCGTTGAAGAATTACAGGGTGGCGGCTACACCTTC.

V and J are TRBV6-5 and TRBJ2-1; 10 bases align to TRBD2. Germline values: CDR1 MNHEY, CDR2 SVGAGI. The J segment lost 7 bases and the V segment lost 6 bases, leaving 9 bases of the junction unmatched. This CDR3 has 15 residues. CDR3 in amino acids: CASSPPLAGRNEQFF. The CDR3 nucleotides read TGTGCCAGCAGCCCCCCACTAGCGGGACGGAATGAGCAGTTCTTC.